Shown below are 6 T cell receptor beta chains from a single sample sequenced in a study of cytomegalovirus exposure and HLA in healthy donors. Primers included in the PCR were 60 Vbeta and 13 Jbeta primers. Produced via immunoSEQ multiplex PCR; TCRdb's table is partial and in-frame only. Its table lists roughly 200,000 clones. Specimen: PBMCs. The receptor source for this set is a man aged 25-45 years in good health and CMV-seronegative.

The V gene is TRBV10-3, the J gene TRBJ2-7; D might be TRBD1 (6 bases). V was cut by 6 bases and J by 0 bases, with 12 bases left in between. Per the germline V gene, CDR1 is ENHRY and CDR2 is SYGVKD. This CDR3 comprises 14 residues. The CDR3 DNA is TGTGCCATCAGCCAGGACAGCCCCTCCTACGAGCAGTACTTC. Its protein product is CAISQDSPSYEQYF.

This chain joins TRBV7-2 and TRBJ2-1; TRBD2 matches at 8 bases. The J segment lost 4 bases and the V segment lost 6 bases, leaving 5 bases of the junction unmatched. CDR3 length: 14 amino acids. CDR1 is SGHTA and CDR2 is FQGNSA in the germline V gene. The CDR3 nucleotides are TGTGCCAGCAGTTATACTAGCGGTTACAATGAGCAGTTCTTC. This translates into CASSYTSGYNEQFF.

Written as DNA, the CDR3 is TGTGCCAGTAGCACAGGACAGTATAGCAATCAGCCCCAGCATTTT. It specifies CASSTGQYSNQPQHF. The V and J genes are TRBV19 and TRBJ1-5; tentative D call: TRBD1 (6 bases). Trimming removed 6 bases at V and 0 bases at J, with 12 bases between. Per the germline V gene, CDR1 is LNHDA and CDR2 is SQIVND (reference sequence). The CDR3 runs 15 residues.

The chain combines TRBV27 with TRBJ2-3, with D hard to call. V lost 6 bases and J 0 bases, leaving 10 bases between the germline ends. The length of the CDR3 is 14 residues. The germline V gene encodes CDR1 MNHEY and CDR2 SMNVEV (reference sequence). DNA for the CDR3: TGTGCCAGCAGCCGAAGACTCAGCACAGATACGCAGTATTTT. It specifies CASSRRLSTDTQYF.

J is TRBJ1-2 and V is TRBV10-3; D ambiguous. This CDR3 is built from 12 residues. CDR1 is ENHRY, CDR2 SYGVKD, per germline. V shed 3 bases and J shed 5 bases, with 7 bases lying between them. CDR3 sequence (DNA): TGTGCCATCAGTGATAGCGAGTATGGCTACACCTTC. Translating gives CAISDSEYGYTF.

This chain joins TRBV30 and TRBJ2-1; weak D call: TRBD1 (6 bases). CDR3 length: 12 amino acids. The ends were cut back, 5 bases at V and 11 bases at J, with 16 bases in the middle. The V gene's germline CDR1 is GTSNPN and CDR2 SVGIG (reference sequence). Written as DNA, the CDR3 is TGTGCCTGGGCCCTGGTAGGGGGAAAGCAGTTCTTC. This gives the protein CAWALVGGKQFF.